Listed below are T cell receptor beta chains from one sample, sequenced in a study of T-cell memory formation after mild COVID-19. TCRdb ran MiXCR on the 5' RACE reads and lists one entry per CDR3 protein. The data hold hundreds of thousands of distinct CDR3 sequences, with around 20% observed a single time. The specimen sequenced was PBMCs or a T cell subset sorted from them (not recorded which). The receptor source for this set is an adult woman who had mild COVID-19 (a few samples of this study predate the infection). Cell type and time point are not known. The CDR3 runs from the conserved cysteine through the conserved F or W. The order of the fields is clone size, D gene, V gene, J gene, CDR3 protein, CDR3 DNA. The D gene is left open where the match is weak. A row's size may be missing; if present it is once, few, many or a size class.

size: once
D: TRBD2
V: TRBV6-8
J: TRBJ2-1
CDR3: CAIKWGGTITTLFF
DNA: TGTGCCATCAAATGGGGCGGGACTATCACAACTTTGTTCTTC

size: NA
D: NA
V: TRBV7-6
J: TRBJ1-2
CDR3: CASSLGARDGYTF
DNA: TGTGCCAGCAGCTTAGGGGCCAGGGACGGCTACACCTTC

size: NA
D: NA
V: TRBV19
J: TRBJ1-4
CDR3: CASSIDRRTLHEKLFF
DNA: TGTGCCAGTAGTATAGATCGGCGGACACTTCATGAAAAACTGTTTTTT

size: many
D: TRBD2
V: TRBV5-6
J: TRBJ2-1
CDR3: CASSASGFSYNEQFF
DNA: TGTGCCAGCAGCGCTAGCGGGTTCTCCTACAATGAGCAGTTCTTC

size: few
D: NA
V: TRBV20-1
J: TRBJ2-3
CDR3: CSASLDREAASDTQYF
DNA: TGCAGTGCTAGCCTAGACAGGGAGGCTGCTTCGGATACGCAGTATTTT

size: few
D: NA
V: TRBV12-3/TRBV12-4
J: TRBJ1-6
CDR3: CASSLSSYNSPLHF
DNA: TGTGCCAGCAGTTTAAGCTCCTATAATTCACCCCTCCACTTT

size: many
D: NA
V: TRBV29-1
J: TRBJ2-7
CDR3: CSVDGTYEQYF
DNA: TGCAGCGTTGATGGGACCTACGAGCAGTACTTC

size: NA
D: NA
V: TRBV15
J: TRBJ2-7
CDR3: CATSREQVIENEQYF
DNA: TGTGCCACCAGCAGAGAACAAGTAATCGAAAACGAGCAGTACTTC

size: many
D: NA
V: TRBV6-5
J: TRBJ2-2
CDR3: CASKSRRNTGELFF
DNA: TGTGCCAGCAAGAGCCGTCGGAACACCGGGGAGCTGTTTTTT

size: NA
D: NA
V: TRBV29-1
J: TRBJ2-3
CDR3: CSVERGALRNF
DNA: TGCAGCGTTGAGAGGGGGGCCCTAAGGAATTTT

size: NA
D: TRBD1
V: TRBV2
J: TRBJ1-1
CDR3: CASMSGGNTEAFF
DNA: TGTGCCAGCATGTCAGGGGGGAACACTGAAGCTTTCTTT

size: many
D: TRBD1
V: TRBV7-8
J: TRBJ1-2
CDR3: CASSPGQGNGYTF
DNA: TGTGCCAGCAGCCCGGGACAGGGGAATGGCTACACCTTC

size: few
D: TRBD1
V: TRBV29-1
J: TRBJ2-7
CDR3: CSVRQGGSYEQYF
DNA: TGCAGCGTCCGACAGGGGGGCTCCTACGAGCAGTACTTC

size: NA
D: NA
V: TRBV20-1
J: TRBJ2-5
CDR3: CSARSQGETQYF
DNA: TGCAGTGCTAGATCCCAGGGGGAGACCCAGTACTTC

size: few
D: TRBD2
V: TRBV7-9
J: TRBJ2-2
CDR3: CASERESAGELFF
DNA: TGTGCCAGCGAGCGGGAGAGCGCCGGGGAGCTGTTTTTT

size: many
D: NA
V: TRBV29-1
J: TRBJ2-1
CDR3: CSVDTGGSSYNEQFF
DNA: TGCAGCGTTGATACAGGCGGAAGCTCCTACAATGAGCAGTTCTTC

size: few
D: TRBD1
V: TRBV7-9
J: TRBJ1-1
CDR3: CASSRQGQGVNTEAFF
DNA: TGTGCCAGCAGCCGACAGGGACAGGGAGTCAACACTGAAGCTTTCTTT

size: NA
D: NA
V: TRBV5-1
J: TRBJ1-2
CDR3: CASSSPGEGSYGYTF
DNA: TGCGCCAGCAGCAGCCCGGGAGAGGGTAGCTATGGCTACACCTTC

size: NA
D: NA
V: TRBV7-9
J: TRBJ1-1
CDR3: CASSLADLRGKRMNTEAFF
DNA: TGTGCCAGCAGCTTAGCGGACCTCCGGGGGAAGCGGATGAACACTGAAGCTTTCTTT

size: few
D: TRBD1
V: TRBV10-3
J: TRBJ1-1
CDR3: CAIRAGTANTEAFF
DNA: TGTGCCATCAGGGCCGGGACAGCCAACACTGAAGCTTTCTTT

size: NA
D: NA
V: TRBV9
J: TRBJ2-1
CDR3: CASAPGHYNEQFF
DNA: TGTGCCAGCGCCCCGGGACACTACAATGAGCAGTTCTTC

size: NA
D: NA
V: TRBV5-6
J: TRBJ2-7
CDR3: CASSLVPGADEQYF
DNA: TGTGCCAGCAGCTTGGTTCCAGGGGCCGACGAGCAGTACTTC

size: few
D: NA
V: TRBV6-5
J: TRBJ1-1
CDR3: CASSNRRGDTEAFF
DNA: TGTGCCAGCAGTAACAGGCGAGGGGACACTGAAGCTTTCTTT

size: NA
D: NA
V: TRBV2
J: TRBJ1-2
CDR3: CASSEEGGHRGYTF
DNA: TGTGCCAGCAGTGAAGAGGGGGGGCATCGTGGCTACACCTTC

size: NA
D: NA
V: TRBV6-2/TRBV6-3
J: TRBJ2-1
CDR3: CASEGQSYNEQFF
DNA: TGTGCCAGCGAGGGCCAATCCTACAATGAGCAGTTCTTC

size: few
D: NA
V: TRBV15
J: TRBJ2-6
CDR3: CATSWAASLSGANVLTF
DNA: TGTGCCACCAGTTGGGCAGCCTCCCTCTCTGGGGCCAACGTCCTGACTTTC

size: few
D: NA
V: TRBV5-1
J: TRBJ1-1
CDR3: CASSLAVENTEAFF
DNA: TGCGCCAGCAGCTTGGCGGTGGAAAACACTGAAGCTTTCTTT

size: NA
D: NA
V: TRBV9
J: TRBJ2-7
CDR3: CASSVEGSTSYEQYF
DNA: TGTGCCAGCAGCGTAGAAGGGTCAACCTCCTACGAGCAGTACTTC

size: many
D: TRBD2
V: TRBV29-1
J: TRBJ2-1
CDR3: CSVGLGVHEQFF
DNA: TGCAGCGTGGGACTAGGGGTCCATGAGCAGTTCTTC

size: NA
D: NA
V: TRBV7-9
J: TRBJ2-2
CDR3: CASSLPPGRNTGELFF
DNA: TGTGCCAGCAGCTTACCCCCGGGGAGAAACACCGGGGAGCTGTTTTTT

size: NA
D: TRBD1
V: TRBV15
J: TRBJ2-7
CDR3: CATSDRGQNEQYF
DNA: TGTGCCACCTCCGACCGGGGACAGAACGAGCAGTACTTC

size: NA
D: NA
V: TRBV29-1
J: TRBJ2-2
CDR3: CSVENTGELFF
DNA: TGCAGCGTTGAGAACACCGGGGAGCTGTTTTTT

size: NA
D: NA
V: TRBV10-2
J: TRBJ2-1
CDR3: CASSEGLLEQFF
DNA: TGCGCCAGCAGTGAGGGCCTTTTAGAGCAGTTCTTC

size: few
D: TRBD2
V: TRBV7-9
J: TRBJ2-7
CDR3: CASVAGFAYEQYF
DNA: TGTGCCAGCGTAGCGGGCTTTGCTTACGAGCAGTACTTC

size: many
D: TRBD2
V: TRBV12-3/TRBV12-4
J: TRBJ2-2
CDR3: CASRFSGSSAGELFF
DNA: TGTGCCAGCAGGTTTAGCGGGAGCAGCGCCGGGGAGCTGTTTTTT

size: NA
D: NA
V: TRBV7-2
J: TRBJ2-5
CDR3: CASSGRGETQYF
DNA: TGTGCCAGCAGCGGGCGGGGAGAGACCCAGTACTTC

size: few
D: NA
V: TRBV24-1
J: TRBJ2-1
CDR3: CATSDRPTEQFF
DNA: TGTGCCACCAGTGACCGGCCGACGGAGCAGTTCTTC

size: few
D: NA
V: TRBV6-2/TRBV6-3
J: TRBJ1-2
CDR3: CASSPSMGRSYGYTF
DNA: TGTGCCAGCAGCCCTTCTATGGGGAGAAGCTATGGCTACACCTTC

size: NA
D: NA
V: TRBV4-1
J: TRBJ1-4
CDR3: CASSQNAPPGKLFF
DNA: TGCGCCAGCAGCCAGAATGCCCCCCCGGGAAAACTGTTTTTT

size: few
D: NA
V: TRBV6-1
J: TRBJ2-7
CDR3: CASQSTGAYEQYF
DNA: TGTGCCAGTCAATCGACAGGCGCCTACGAGCAGTACTTC

size: few
D: NA
V: TRBV4-3
J: TRBJ1-1
CDR3: CASSQFEPEVDTEAFF
DNA: TGCGCCAGCAGCCAATTCGAGCCCGAGGTGGACACTGAAGCTTTCTTT

size: few
D: TRBD2
V: TRBV4-3
J: TRBJ2-2
CDR3: CASSQQTSGLANTGELFF
DNA: TGCGCCAGCAGCCAACAGACTAGCGGCCTCGCGAACACCGGGGAGCTGTTTTTT

size: few
D: NA
V: TRBV7-9
J: TRBJ1-1
CDR3: CASSLHLNTEAFF
DNA: TGTGCCAGCAGCTTACATTTGAACACTGAAGCTTTCTTT

size: few
D: TRBD2
V: TRBV20-1
J: TRBJ2-1
CDR3: CSARDLGTSGDYNEQFF
DNA: TGCAGTGCTAGGGACCTAGGAACTAGCGGGGACTACAATGAGCAGTTCTTC

size: few
D: TRBD2
V: TRBV12-3/TRBV12-4
J: TRBJ2-1
CDR3: CASTPPESGRARNEQFF
DNA: TGTGCCAGCACTCCCCCGGAGAGCGGGAGGGCCCGTAATGAGCAGTTCTTC

size: few
D: NA
V: TRBV7-8
J: TRBJ1-1
CDR3: CASSFYRENTEAFF
DNA: TGTGCCAGCAGCTTCTACAGGGAGAACACTGAAGCTTTCTTT

size: once
D: TRBD2
V: TRBV12-3/TRBV12-4
J: TRBJ2-2
CDR3: CASSPPGLAANTGELFF
DNA: TGTGCCAGCAGTCCGCCGGGACTAGCGGCGAACACCGGGGAGCTGTTTTTT

size: many
D: TRBD1
V: TRBV12-3/TRBV12-4
J: TRBJ1-1
CDR3: CASSWDRVNTEAFF
DNA: TGTGCCAGCAGTTGGGACAGGGTAAACACTGAAGCTTTCTTT

size: NA
D: TRBD1
V: TRBV7-8
J: TRBJ2-7
CDR3: CASSLAVGQGTYEQYF
DNA: TGTGCCAGCAGCTTAGCGGTGGGACAGGGAACTTACGAGCAGTACTTC

size: NA
D: TRBD1
V: TRBV6-5
J: TRBJ2-7
CDR3: CASSYRTGTYEQYF
DNA: TGTGCCAGCAGTTACCGGACAGGTACCTACGAGCAGTACTTC

size: NA
D: NA
V: TRBV7-8
J: TRBJ2-3
CDR3: CASSLDSRADTQYF
DNA: TGTGCCAGCAGCTTAGATAGCAGGGCAGATACGCAGTATTTT

size: NA
D: TRBD2
V: TRBV7-2
J: TRBJ2-4
CDR3: CASSSGGLARAKNIQYF
DNA: TGTGCCAGCAGCTCGGGAGGACTAGCGAGAGCCAAAAACATTCAGTACTTC

size: few
D: TRBD2
V: TRBV5-1
J: TRBJ2-3
CDR3: CASSASGGPDTQYF
DNA: TGCGCCAGCAGCGCATCGGGGGGGCCAGATACGCAGTATTTT

size: few
D: NA
V: TRBV12-3/TRBV12-4
J: TRBJ1-2
CDR3: CASTTPDRLYGYTF
DNA: TGTGCCAGCACCACCCCGGACAGACTCTATGGCTACACCTTC

size: many
D: NA
V: TRBV7-9
J: TRBJ1-1
CDR3: CASSLYRTENTEAFF
DNA: TGTGCCAGCAGCTTATACCGGACAGAGAACACTGAAGCTTTCTTT

size: few
D: NA
V: TRBV4-3
J: TRBJ1-6
CDR3: CASSQENEDNSPLHF
DNA: TGCGCCAGCAGCCAGGAGAACGAAGATAATTCACCCCTCCACTTT